One sample yielded the 4 T cell receptor beta chains listed below, sequenced in a study of blood T cells in healthy people across ages. Through a sample-barcoded 5' primer and a J-beta primer mix, a second PCR was run for about 6 to 11 cycles. MiXCR, applied by TCRdb to the 5' RACE reads, yields one record per CDR3 protein. Here the sample spans fewer than 2,000,000 distinct CDR3 sequences, around 36% being singletons. Sequenced: blood. The receptors were gathered from a woman under 40 in good health.

This clonotype was seen more than once but under ten times. Possible read error: a much larger clone is one base away. The chain is built from TRBV10-3 and TRBJ2-5; D is possibly TRBD1 (6 bases). Germline V gene data show CDR1 as ENHRY and CDR2 as SYGVKD. V was clipped by 6 bases and J by 11 bases, with 22 bases between them. The CDR3 runs 14 residues. The CDR3 DNA sequence: TGTGCCATCAGGGTGACAGGCCGACTAAGAGAGCAGTACTTC. Translated, it gives CAIRVTGRLREQYF.

CDR3: CSAQDRGTADTQYF. CDR3 DNA sequence: TGCAGTGCACAAGACAGGGGGACCGCAGATACGCAGTATTTT. The V call is TRBV20-1, the J call TRBJ2-3; 9 bases fit TRBD1. The junction had 8 bases not matched to a gene; V was cut back by 6 bases and J by 4 bases. Germline lookup yields CDR1 DFQATT and CDR2 SNEGSKA (reference sequence). The CDR3 contains 14 residues.

The chain links TRBV20-1 to TRBJ1-5, with D unclear. Germline CDR1 reads DFQATT; CDR2 reads SNEGSKA (reference sequence). Trimming took off 4 bases at V and 6 bases at J, with 7 bases between the two ends. This CDR3 is built from 11 residues. CDR3 sequence (DNA): TGCAGTGCTACCAAGGGTCAGCCCCAGCATTTT. It yields the protein CSATKGQPQHF.

The J gene is TRBJ1-2, the V gene TRBV6-1; TRBD1 is a possible D gene (5 bases). The CDR3 is 16 amino acids. The V and J ends lost 5 bases and 2 bases respectively, with 18 bases between them. The germline V gene has CDR1 MNHNS and CDR2 SASEGT. CDR3 loop: CASSTSPQGPNYGYTF. The CDR3 region has the DNA TGTGCCAGCAGTACCTCACCTCAGGGACCCAACTATGGCTACACCTTC.